The 10 T cell receptor beta chains given below trace back to one sample, sequenced in a study of blood T cell repertoires in COVID-19. Using immunoSEQ multiplex PCR, the repertoire was profiled, and TCRdb retains in-frame clones only, with some absent. This sample has 200,000 to 250,000 clones, with 70% to 90% found just once. The sample consisted of peripheral blood. Every receptor here comes from a woman aged 18 to 35 who had recovered from COVID-19.

V and J are TRBV18 and TRBJ2-1, with a weak D call TRBD2 (6 bases). Germline-derived CDR1 and CDR2 are KGHSH and LQKENI. V lost 3 bases and J lost 7, with 7 bases in between. This CDR3 is 12 amino acids long. The CDR3 reads CASSPGGNEQFF. CDR3 in DNA: TGTGCCAGCTCACCCGGGGGAAATGAGCAGTTCTTC.

This clone was picked up one time. CDR3 in DNA: TGCGCCAGCAGTCATTGGCTCAGGATCTTAGCCAAAAACATTCAGTACTTC. This translates into CASSHWLRILAKNIQYF. The V call is TRBV23-1, the J call TRBJ2-4; D not certain. TRBV23-1 is assigned to the ORF class and has an uncertain function. Trimming left V 3 bases short and J 0 bases short, with 15 bases between. The CDR3 is 17 amino acids.

This sequence joins TRBV5-6 and TRBJ2-2, with 16 bases aligning to TRBD2. The CDR3 has 17 amino acids. Looked up from germline, CDR1 is SGHDT and CDR2 is YYEEEE. V lost 5 bases and J lost 5; bases outside the gene matches: 6. Here the CDR3 reads CASSLPGLAGGTGELFF. The CDR3 DNA reads TGTGCCAGCAGTCTGCCGGGACTAGCGGGAGGGACCGGGGAGCTGTTTTTT. The full variable domain, with the rest looked up from reference TRBV5-6 and TRBJ2-2, is DAGVTQSPTHLIKTRGQQVTLRCSPKSGHDTVSWYQQALGQGPQFIFQYYEEEERQRGNFPDRFSGHQFPNYSSELNVNALLLGDSALYLCASSLPGLAGGTGELFFGEGSRLTVL.

This sequence joins TRBV14 and TRBJ1-1; D is ambiguous. V shed 1 base and J shed 8 bases, with 11 bases lying between them. This CDR3 region has 13 residues. CDR1 and CDR2 from the germline V gene are SGHDN and FVKESK. CDR3 sequence (DNA): TGTGCCAGCAGCCAAGTCGACTCCTTAGAAGCTTTCTTT. Amino acid sequence: CASSQVDSLEAFF.

CDR3 residues: CASQGLAGVITDTQYF. The CDR3 region has the DNA TGTGCCAGCCAGGGACTAGCGGGAGTAATAACAGATACGCAGTATTTT. The J gene is TRBJ2-3, the V gene TRBV2; 14 bases match TRBD2. CDR1 SNHLY and CDR2 FYNNEI come from the germline V gene. V lost 8 bases and J lost 3; bases outside the gene matches: 7. The CDR3 sequence is 16 residues long.

The rearrangement uses TRBV30 and TRBJ2-2, with 7 nucleotides matching TRBD2. The V gene's germline CDR1 is GTSNPN and CDR2 SVGIG (reference sequence). Trimming removed 5 bases from V and 5 bases from J; junction bases left unmatched: 5. The CDR3 spans 13 residues. CDR3 residues: CAWGRRETGELFF. DNA for the CDR3: TGTGCCTGGGGTAGGCGGGAGACCGGGGAGCTGTTTTTT. The full variable domain, with the rest looked up from reference TRBV30 and TRBJ2-2, is SQTIHQWPATLVQPVGSPLSLECTVEGTSNPNLYWYRQAAGRGLQLLFYSVGIGQISSEVPQNLSASRPQDRQFILSSKKLLLSDSGFYLCAWGRRETGELFFGEGSRLTVL.

The chain combines TRBV6-5 with TRBJ2-2, with 8 bases matching TRBD1. V shed 6 bases, J shed 7 bases, and the junction held 10 bases outside the gene matches. Germline loops: CDR1 MNHEY, CDR2 SVGAGI. The CDR3 loop spans 15 amino acids. The chain's CDR3 is CASSLLTGVGGELFF. CDR3 in DNA: TGTGCCAGCAGCCTTCTGACAGGGGTGGGCGGGGAGCTGTTTTTT.

The chain is built from TRBV19 and TRBJ1-2, with D perhaps matching TRBD1 (6 bases). The CDR3 consists of 13 residues. Deletions cut 4 bases from V and 7 bases from J, with 13 bases between. Germline V gene sequence: CDR1 LNHDA, CDR2 SQIVND (reference sequence). This chain's CDR3 is CASSTEDRRGYTF. The CDR3 DNA reads as TGTGCCAGTAGTACCGAGGACAGACGTGGCTACACCTTC.

The CDR3 reads CASSSPLRGWDSPLHF. In DNA form, the CDR3 reads TGTGCCAGCAGCTCCCCTCTCCGGGGATGGGATTCACCCCTCCACTTT. V usage is TRBV5-6 and J usage is TRBJ1-6; D is ambiguous. Germline V CDR1 and CDR2: SGHDT, YYEEEE. Trimming left V 3 bases short and J 8 bases short, with 18 bases between. There are 16 residues in the CDR3.

V and J are TRBV6-1 and TRBJ2-4; D remains unclear. The CDR3 is made up of 13 amino acids. V was cut by 3 bases and J by 1 base, with 4 bases left in between. CDR1 is MNHNS, CDR2 SASEGT, per germline. The CDR3 loop is CASSDEAKNIQYF. The CDR3 coding sequence is TGTGCCAGCAGTGATGAGGCCAAAAACATTCAGTACTTC.